Following are 24 T cell receptor beta chains from one sample sequenced in a study of CD8+CD57+ T cells in acquired aplastic anemia. The authors sequenced patients whose flow cytometry had shown CD8+CD57+ cell expansion. The use of genomic DNA as template underpinned the TCR beta VDJ and CDR3 profiling. TCRdb passed the reads through MiXCR, listing each CDR3 protein once. The sample records about 180,000 distinct CDR3 sequences, about 60% being singletons. Material for sequencing was sorted CD4+, CD8+, or CD8+CD57+ T cells (not recorded which) from PBMCs. Receptors originate from a human donor with aplastic anemia.

Turning to this clonotype: The junction departs from germline at one end; a sequencing error may be responsible. The chain joins TRBV24-1 to TRBJ1-5, with TRBD1 matching 7 bases. The CDR3 sequence is 14 residues long. Germline V gene sequence: CDR1 KGHDR, CDR2 SFDVKD. CDR3 nucleotides: TGTGCTACCAGTGAACCACAGGGGATTCAGCCCCAGCATTTT. It encodes CATSEPQGIQPQHF.

The rearrangement uses TRBV19 and TRBJ1-1, with a tentative D call TRBD1 (6 bases). This CDR3 is 14 amino acids long. Per germline, CDR1 LNHDA and CDR2 SQIVND (reference sequence). V lost 2 bases to trimming and J lost 5 bases, with 12 bases between them. This chain's CDR3 is CASSIMGARTEAFF. In DNA form, the CDR3 reads TGTGCCAGTAGTATAATGGGGGCGAGGACTGAAGCTTTCTTT.

CDR3 nucleotides: TGCAGTGCTTATCGGGCGGCACAAGAGACCCAGTACTTC. Translated: CSAYRAAQETQYF. The rearrangement uses TRBV20-1 and TRBJ2-5; D not resolved. The germline V gene encodes CDR1 DFQATT and CDR2 SNEGSKA (reference sequence). This CDR3 has 13 residues. With 5 bases removed from V and 2 bases from J, the gap between germline ends came to 12 bases.

The V and J genes are TRBV28 and TRBJ2-7, with no clear D. The V and J ends lost 8 bases and 5 bases respectively, with 16 bases between them. Germline CDR1 is MDHEN and CDR2 is SYDVKM. This CDR3 has 13 residues. The CDR3 protein is CASRTSRSNEQYF. The CDR3 nucleotides are TGTGCCAGCCGTACCTCGCGGAGCAACGAGCAGTACTTC.

J is TRBJ2-7 and V is TRBV6-1, with 8 nucleotides matching TRBD2. V shed 5 bases and J 7 bases; nucleotides not matched to a gene: 10. The CDR3 has 14 amino acids. Per the germline V gene, CDR1 is MNHNS and CDR2 is SASEGT. In DNA form, the CDR3 reads TGTGCCAGCAGTTATTCGGGAGGGCCAAAAGAGCAGTACTTC. Protein: CASSYSGGPKEQYF.

The CDR3 sequence: CASSLESLAGRDTQYF. Written as DNA, the CDR3 is TGTGCCAGCAGCTTAGAGTCTCTAGCGGGAAGGGATACGCAGTATTTT. V gene TRBV13 combines with J gene TRBJ2-3; 9 nucleotides align to TRBD2. The CDR3 is 16 residues long. J gave up 6 bases and V 1 base, and 8 bases lay outside the gene matches. CDR1 and CDR2 (germline): PRHDT, FYEKMQ (reference sequence). Filled out from reference TRBV13 and TRBJ2-3, the complete variable domain reads AAGVIQSPRHLIKEKRETATLKCYPIPRHDTVYWYQQGPGQDPQFLISFYEKMQSDKGSIPDRFSAQQFSDYHSELNMSSLELGDSALYFCASSLESLAGRDTQYFGPGTRLTVL.

The V and J genes are TRBV10-3 and TRBJ1-1, with TRBD1 as a possible D gene (5 bases). The CDR3 totals 14 residues. Trimming pared 6 bases from V and 5 bases from J, leaving 16 bases between. From germline, CDR1 is ENHRY and CDR2 SYGVKD. The DNA for the CDR3 is TGTGCCATCAGCTCCCAGGGTGGAGGGACTGAAGCTTTCTTT. Protein sequence: CAISSQGGGTEAFF.

This clonotype was recorded at least ten times. The chain employs TRBV4-1 and TRBJ1-2, with D uncertain. V shed 0 bases and J shed 8 bases, with 10 bases lying between them. Germline lookup yields CDR1 MGHRA and CDR2 YSYEKL. The CDR3 sequence is 13 residues long. The chain's CDR3 is CASSQDVSGGYTF. CDR3 bases: TGCGCCAGCAGCCAAGACGTTAGTGGGGGCTACACCTTC.

This clonotype was picked up a small number of times. V is TRBV4-2 and J is TRBJ1-2; D may be TRBD1 (6 bases). V lost 0 bases and J 7 bases, leaving 15 bases between the germline ends. Germline CDR1 and CDR2: LGHNA and YNFKEQ. There are 15 residues in the CDR3. The CDR3 DNA reads as TGTGCCAGCAGCCAAGAAGTCGGGGGGCCTTGTGGCTACACCTTC. Translating gives CASSQEVGGPCGYTF.

This chain links TRBV10-3 with TRBJ2-2, with 13 nucleotides matching TRBD2. Trimming at V came to 5 bases and at J to 1 base, leaving 7 bases not matched to a gene. The CDR3 runs 18 residues. The germline V gene has CDR1 ENHRY and CDR2 SYGVKD. CDR3 region: CAISTGTSGNRNTGELFF. DNA for the CDR3: TGTGCCATCAGTACCGGGACTAGCGGGAATCGGAACACCGGGGAGCTGTTTTTT.

The genes are TRBV7-2 and TRBJ2-1; possible D gene TRBD1, 6 bases. V lost 5 bases to trimming and J lost 7 bases, with 24 bases between them. The germline V gene encodes CDR1 SGHTA and CDR2 FQGNSA. CDR3 length: 17 residues. The CDR3 region is CASSPLLGDIGVNEQFF. DNA for the CDR3: TGTGCCAGCAGCCCCCTCCTGGGGGACATAGGAGTGAATGAGCAGTTCTTC.

J is TRBJ1-1 and V is TRBV2; D unresolved. Germline CDR1 reads SNHLY; CDR2 reads FYNNEI. Trimming removed 8 bases at V and 0 bases at J, with 7 bases between. The CDR3 runs to 12 residues. CDR3 nucleotide sequence: TGTGCCAGCGCCCGAGTGAACACTGAAGCTTTCTTT. Protein sequence: CASARVNTEAFF.

Only one count was recorded for this clonotype. V is TRBV7-9 and J is TRBJ2-3; D possibly matches TRBD1 or TRBD2 (6 bases each). The germline gives CDR1 SEHNR, CDR2 FQNEAQ (reference sequence). The length of the CDR3 is 14 residues. Trimming took off 4 bases at V and 6 bases at J, with 14 bases between the two ends. The CDR3 nucleotides read TGTGCCAGCAGCTCCCCCAAGGGGGGCGATACGCAGTATTTT. It is translated as CASSSPKGGDTQYF.

This clonotype was recorded a few times. CDR3 sequence (DNA): TGTGCCAGCAGTTTCAGGGATACGCAGTATTTT. The encoded protein is CASSFRDTQYF. V usage is TRBV2 and J usage is TRBJ2-3; D not certain. V was cut by 5 bases and J by 6 bases, with 6 bases left in between. The germline V gene encodes CDR1 SNHLY and CDR2 FYNNEI. There are 11 residues in the CDR3.

This clonotype is a singleton in its sample. The V gene is TRBV5-1, the J gene TRBJ1-2; TRBD1 matches 10 bases. V lost 5 bases to trimming and J lost 6 bases; unmatched junction nucleotides: 7. Germline V CDR1 and CDR2: SGHRS, YFSETQ. This CDR3 contains 14 residues. This CDR3 reads CASSQTGGEDGYTF. In DNA form, the CDR3 reads TGCGCCAGCAGTCAGACAGGGGGCGAGGATGGCTACACCTTC.

The gene calls are TRBV7-9 and TRBJ2-3; 7 positions match TRBD1. V was clipped by 8 bases and J by 2 bases; unmatched bases: 7. Germline assignment: CDR1 SEHNR and CDR2 FQNEAQ (reference sequence). The CDR3 is 14 amino acids. The CDR3 here is CASRKTGTTDTQYF. The CDR3 DNA is TGTGCCAGCCGGAAGACAGGGACCACAGATACGCAGTATTTT.

A remark on this clonotype: This may arise from a read error, as a much more abundant clone is one base away. The V call is TRBV10-3, the J call TRBJ2-7; D gene ambiguous. The CDR3 loop spans 14 amino acids. The V end was cut by 10 bases, the J end by 7 bases, with 23 bases between. Germline V gives CDR1 ENHRY, CDR2 SYGVKD. The CDR3 loop reads CATAGARIYNEQYF. In DNA form, the CDR3 reads TGTGCCACCGCCGGAGCGAGGATATACAATGAGCAGTACTTC.

V gene TRBV7-2 combines with J gene TRBJ2-7; D gene unclear. V was shortened by 7 bases and J by 2 bases, with 18 bases between the two germline ends. The germline CDR1 and CDR2 sequences are SGHTA and FQGNSA. CDR3 length equals 15 residues. The CDR3: CASTLSPLLTYEQYF. The CDR3 bases are TGTGCCAGCACCCTATCACCACTCTTAACCTACGAGCAGTACTTC.

This clonotype was observed a few times. The chain carries TRBV7-2 and TRBJ2-7, with TRBD2 matching 8 bases. Looked up from germline, CDR1 is SGHTA and CDR2 is FQGNSA. V lost 4 bases, J lost 1 base, and 9 bases stayed unmatched. The CDR3 consists of 16 residues. This CDR3 reads CASSSQLTGGSYEQYF. The CDR3 DNA sequence: TGTGCCAGCAGCTCCCAGTTGACGGGAGGGTCCTACGAGCAGTACTTC.

This clonotype occurred many times. The chain couples TRBV6-5 to TRBJ1-1; no definite D call. The CDR3 is 12 residues long. Trimming removed 6 bases at V and 4 bases at J, with 9 bases between. CDR1 and CDR2 (germline): MNHEY, SVGAGI. CDR3 DNA: TGTGCCAGCAGCCCCCTTGGCACTGAAGCTTTCTTT. It specifies CASSPLGTEAFF.

The chain uses TRBV29-1 and TRBJ1-5, with 9 nucleotides matching TRBD1. The ends lost 5 bases at V and 7 bases at J; junction bases unmatched: 6. The germline CDR1 and CDR2 sequences are SQVTM and ANQGSEA. This CDR3 has 13 residues. The CDR3 loop reads CSVTGQGNQPQHF. CDR3 bases: TGCAGCGTTACTGGACAGGGGAACCAGCCCCAGCATTTT.

The chain links TRBV5-4 to TRBJ2-1; 10 bases align to TRBD2. The V gene's germline CDR1 is SGHNT and CDR2 YYREEE (reference sequence). The CDR3 contains 16 residues. V lost 2 bases to trimming and J lost 3 bases; unmatched junction nucleotides: 5. The CDR3 DNA sequence: TGTGCCAGCAGCTTTCATGGACTAGCGGACTACAATGAGCAGTTCTTC. It encodes CASSFHGLADYNEQFF.

This sequence joins TRBV11-3 and TRBJ2-1; D is uncertain. The CDR3 is made up of 14 amino acids. Germline V CDR1 and CDR2: SGHNT, YENEEA. V lost 2 bases and J 8 bases, leaving 13 bases between the germline ends. The CDR3 sequence: CASSLSHSGDEQFF. The DNA of the CDR3 is TGTGCCAGCAGCTTAAGTCACTCGGGCGATGAGCAGTTCTTC.

V gene TRBV7-3 combines with J gene TRBJ2-7; D gene uncertain. The CDR3 sequence is 12 residues long. Germline V CDR1 and CDR2: SGHTA, FQGTGA. V lost 6 bases and J lost 6, with 12 bases in between. Here the CDR3 reads CASRFLSGEQYF. The CDR3 coding sequence is TGTGCCAGCAGATTTCTATCAGGCGAGCAGTACTTC. The full variable domain, its missing parts supplied by reference TRBV7-3 and TRBJ2-7, is GAGVSQTPSNKVTEKGKYVELRCDPISGHTALYWYRQSLGQGPEFLIYFQGTGAADDSGLPNDRFFAVRPEGSVSTLKIQRTERGDSAVYLCASRFLSGEQYFGPGTRLTVT.